The 15 T cell receptor beta chains below all came from one sample that was sequenced in a study of cytomegalovirus exposure and HLA in healthy donors. PCR employed 60 Vbeta and 13 Jbeta primers. The table came from immunoSEQ multiplex PCR; TCRdb's copy has only in-frame clones and leaves some out. This sample has 95,000 to 150,000 clones; around 85% occur once, and the top ten carry 2.1%. The sequenced sample consisted of PBMCs. The receptors stem from a man between 25 and 39 years old in good health and CMV-seronegative.

The CDR3 DNA sequence: TGCGCCAGCAGCCCGAACAGGGGGGATGGCTACACCTTC. This sequence encodes CASSPNRGDGYTF. V usage is TRBV4-3 and J usage is TRBJ1-2; 8 positions agree with TRBD1. J lost 6 bases, V lost 4 bases, and 4 bases had no gene match. CDR3 size: 13 residues. CDR1 and CDR2 (germline): LGHNA, YSLEER.

The chain joins TRBV14 to TRBJ1-4; D is unresolved. The ends were cut back, 1 base at V and 6 bases at J, with 9 bases in the middle. The CDR3 spans 14 residues. Germline V gives CDR1 SGHDN, CDR2 FVKESK. CDR3 sequence: CASSQGPQDEKLFF. The CDR3 coding sequence is TGTGCCAGCAGCCAAGGCCCCCAGGATGAAAAACTGTTTTTT.

CDR3 amino acids: CASSLVGQGNTEAFF. For the CDR3, the DNA is TGTGCCAGCAGCTTGGTGGGACAGGGGAACACTGAAGCTTTCTTT. This chain joins TRBV5-8 and TRBJ1-1, with TRBD1 matching 9 bases. Trimming at V came to 0 bases and at J to 1 base, leaving 1 base not matched to a gene. Germline V lookup: CDR1 SGHTS, CDR2 YDEGEE. CDR3 length: 15 residues.

V and J are TRBV30 and TRBJ1-4; D gene unclear. The CDR3 spans 14 residues. With 0 bases removed from V and 8 bases from J, the gap between germline ends came to 13 bases. CDR1 is GTSNPN, CDR2 SVGIG, per germline (reference sequence). The CDR3 here is CAWSVNWAGEKLFF. CDR3 sequence (DNA): TGTGCCTGGAGTGTAAACTGGGCAGGAGAAAAACTGTTTTTT.

This rearrangement joins TRBV9 to TRBJ2-5, with TRBD1 identical over 10 bases. Germline V gene data show CDR1 as SGDLS and CDR2 as YYNGEE. The CDR3 extends over 19 amino acids. Trimming cost V 3 bases and J 7 bases; bases outside gene matches: 21. The CDR3 region is CASSAGTGVGGGHTMTQYF. The CDR3 DNA reads TGTGCCAGCAGCGCCGGGACAGGGGTGGGGGGGGGTCATACAATGACCCAGTACTTC.

The rearrangement links TRBV7-8 to TRBJ1-1; D is undetermined. Trimming left V 5 bases short and J 5 bases short, with 12 bases between. Per the germline V gene, CDR1 is SGHVS and CDR2 is FQNEAQ. The CDR3 is 13 amino acids. The CDR3: CASSLNTVTEAFF. The DNA for the CDR3 is TGTGCCAGCAGCCTAAATACGGTGACTGAAGCTTTCTTT. Variable domain in full (rest from reference TRBV7-8 and TRBJ1-1): GAGVSQSPRYKVAKRGQDVALRCDPISGHVSLFWYQQALGQGPEFLTYFQNEAQLDKSGLPSDRFFAERPEGSVSTLKIQRTQQEDSAVYLCASSLNTVTEAFFGQGTRLTVV.

This chain uses TRBV6-1 with TRBJ1-2; D not resolved. V was clipped by 3 bases and J by 4 bases, with 12 bases between them. The CDR3 has 14 residues. In germline, CDR1 is MNHNS, CDR2 SASEGT. For the CDR3, the DNA is TGTGCCAGCAGTGAGCAAGGAGCAGTCTATGGCTACACCTTC. Its translation is CASSEQGAVYGYTF.

This clone was observed a few times. V usage is TRBV28 and J usage is TRBJ1-5, with 8 bases lining up with TRBD1. CDR1 MDHEN and CDR2 SYDVKM come from the germline V gene. J lost 2 bases, V lost 7 bases, and 13 bases had no gene match. The CDR3 is 17 residues long. In nucleotides, the CDR3 is TGTGCCAGCAACCATCGGACAGGGAACTTCCGCAATCAGCCCCAGCATTTT. Protein product: CASNHRTGNFRNQPQHF.

This CDR3 reads CASSVVYSPFTEAFF. As DNA, the CDR3 is TGTGCCAGCAGCGTAGTCTACAGCCCTTTCACTGAAGCTTTCTTT. The chain links TRBV9 to TRBJ1-1, with D unresolved. The V end lost 0 bases, the J end lost 4 bases, and 13 bases lay between the germline ends. The CDR3 is 15 amino acids. CDR1 is SGDLS and CDR2 is YYNGEE in the germline V gene.

The CDR3 loop reads CASSQSQGATVDEQYF. For the CDR3, the DNA is TGCGCCAGCAGTCAATCGCAGGGGGCTACGGTAGATGAGCAGTACTTC. V and J are TRBV23-1 and TRBJ2-7; 8 positions agree with TRBD1. TRBV23-1 is an ORF, and what it does is uncertain. The V gene end was trimmed by 0 bases and the J gene end by 7 bases; junction bases not matched to a gene: 11. The CDR3 has 16 amino acids.

The chain's CDR3 is CASSPSSGGRSSYEQYF. In nucleotides, the CDR3 is TGTGCCAGCTCACCATCTAGCGGGGGCCGAAGCTCCTACGAGCAGTACTTC. The chain carries TRBV18 and TRBJ2-7; TRBD2 aligns across 10 bases. Germline V lookup: CDR1 KGHSH, CDR2 LQKENI. This CDR3 contains 17 residues. The J segment lost 0 bases and the V segment lost 2 bases, leaving 7 bases of the junction unmatched.

J is TRBJ2-1 and V is TRBV11-2; 15 nucleotides agree with TRBD2. CDR1 and CDR2 from the germline V gene are SGHAT and FQNNGV. The junction had 8 bases not matched to a gene; V was cut back by 5 bases and J by 15 bases. This CDR3 has 14 amino acids. For the CDR3, the DNA is TGTGCCAGCAGCCCCTGGACTAGCGGGGGGGAATCGTTCTTC. Amino acid sequence: CASSPWTSGGESFF.

This sequence joins TRBV27 and TRBJ1-2; D gene unclear. The CDR3 is 13 residues long. The ends were cut back, 2 bases at V and 3 bases at J, with 7 bases in the middle. Germline assignment: CDR1 MNHEY and CDR2 SMNVEV (reference sequence). The CDR3 here is CASSLAGHYGYTF. CDR3 sequence (DNA): TGTGCCAGCAGTTTAGCGGGTCACTATGGCTACACCTTC.

This sequence joins TRBV2 and TRBJ2-7; 12 nucleotides line up with TRBD2. CDR1 SNHLY and CDR2 FYNNEI come from the germline V gene. This CDR3 is built from 19 residues. After removal of 7 bases from V and 3 bases from J, the junction contained 19 bases not matched to a gene. The CDR3 coding sequence is TGTGCCAGCAACGGGTGGATGACTAGCGGGGGACCTCCGGGCTACGAGCAGTACTTC. It translates to CASNGWMTSGGPPGYEQYF.

The chain recombines TRBV27 with TRBJ1-2; a possible D gene is TRBD1 (6 bases). With 3 bases removed from V and 8 bases from J, the gap between germline ends came to 10 bases. Per the germline V gene, CDR1 is MNHEY and CDR2 is SMNVEV (reference sequence). The CDR3 is 12 amino acids. In DNA, the CDR3 is TGTGCCAGCAGTTTCAGGGGTTCGGGCTACACCTTC. Its protein is CASSFRGSGYTF.